Listed below are T cell receptor beta chains from one sample, sequenced in a study of CD8+ T cells in alopecia areata. Sequenced by immunoSEQ multiplex PCR; TCRdb stores in-frame clones only, minus some. Of fewer than 200,000 clones detected, around 71% appear once; the ten largest clones hold 9.5% to 12%. The input for sequencing was CD8+ T cells sorted from blood, taken at week 0. The receptors derive from a human donor with alopecia areata. The CDR3 runs from the conserved cysteine through the conserved F or W. A D gene is named only where the DNA matches it firmly. Rows give clone size only sometimes, using once, few, many, or a class for an expanded clone.

.,.,TRBJ1-2,TRBV7-4,TGTGCCAGCAGCCCGGATCGGGACCGGAGAAGCTACACCTTC,CASSPDRDRRSYTF
.,.,TRBJ2-5,TRBV7-6,TGTGCCAGCAGCTTAGGGGTAGCGGGCCCATCAGGGGCCCAGTACTTC,CASSLGVAGPSGAQYF
.,TRBD1,TRBJ2-5,TRBV4-1,TGCGCCAGCAGCGTGGGGACAGGGTCCCAAGAGACCCAGTACTTC,CASSVGTGSQETQYF
.,.,TRBJ2-7,TRBV2,TGTGCCAGCAGTGAAAGACCCCGCCGGGGCGCAGGGGTAAACGAGCAGTACTTC,CASSERPRRGAGVNEQYF
.,.,TRBJ2-5,TRBV7-9,TGTGCCAGCCAAGAATATTGGGAAGAGACCCAGTACTTC,CASQEYWEETQYF
.,.,TRBJ2-5,TRBV29-1,TGCAGCGTTGAAGATTCCCGCTTAGGGACCCAGTACTTC,CSVEDSRLGTQYF
once,.,TRBJ1-1,TRBV25-1,TGTGCCAGCAGTGCCCCGGGGGGGAGAGCTGAAGCTTTCTTT,CASSAPGGRAEAFF
.,TRBD1,TRBJ2-7,TRBV30,TGTGCCTGGGGCAGGGGGCGGGAGCAGTACTTC,CAWGRGREQYF
.,.,TRBJ1-2,TRBV7-9,TGTGCCAGCAGCCCCGGGACGGATGGCTACACCTTC,CASSPGTDGYTF
.,.,TRBJ1-2,TRBV2,TGTGCCAGCAGTGTGGACTATGGCTACACCTTC,CASSVDYGYTF
few,TRBD2,TRBJ2-7,TRBV6-5,TGTGCCAGCAGTTATCACAGGACTAGCTACGAGCAGTACTTC,CASSYHRTSYEQYF
.,TRBD1,TRBJ2-7,TRBV7-6,TGTGCCAGCAGCTCCTCTCCGGGACAGACGGTAAACGAGCAGTACTTC,CASSSSPGQTVNEQYF
.,.,TRBJ2-7,TRBV7-9,TGTGCCAGCAGAGCAGACGGAGGCTACGAGCAGTACTTC,CASRADGGYEQYF
few,TRBD2,TRBJ2-1,TRBV13,TGTGCCAGCAGCCCAGGACTAGCGGGGGGGCCGGACGATGAGCAGTTCTTC,CASSPGLAGGPDDEQFF
.,TRBD1,TRBJ2-7,TRBV7-9,TGTGCCAGCAGCATACGACAGGGGGGTAACGAGCAGTACTTC,CASSIRQGGNEQYF
.,.,TRBJ1-2,TRBV10-3,TGTGCCATCAGCGCCGGGACTGGCTACCGCTACACCTTC,CAISAGTGYRYTF
once,.,TRBJ2-2,TRBV20-1,TGCAGTGCTCCATTTACCGGGGAGCTGTTTTTT,CSAPFTGELFF
.,TRBD1,TRBJ1-2,TRBV29-1,TGCAGCGTTGAAAGGGACAGGTCTCTCTATGGCTACACCTTC,CSVERDRSLYGYTF
.,TRBD1,TRBJ1-2,TRBV25-1,TGTGCCAGCAGTGAATATAAGACAGGGCAACATGGCTACACCTTC,CASSEYKTGQHGYTF
few,.,TRBJ2-7,TRBV13,TGTGCCAGCAGCTTGGTGTCGAACTACGAGCAGTACTTC,CASSLVSNYEQYF
.,TRBD1,TRBJ2-7,TRBV6-5,TGTGCCAGCGTACCGGGACAGCCCTACGAGCAGTACTTC,CASVPGQPYEQYF
.,TRBD1,TRBJ1-5,TRBV7-9,TGTGCCAGCAGCCGGGACAGAAATCAGCCCCAGCATTTT,CASSRDRNQPQHF
once,.,TRBJ1-1,TRBV13,TGTGCCAGCAGCCTGCCCGCCGGGAACACTGAAGCTTTCTTT,CASSLPAGNTEAFF
once,TRBD2,TRBJ2-7,TRBV6-6,TGTGCCAGCTTGGGACTAGCGGACGAGCAGTACTTC,CASLGLADEQYF
.,.,TRBJ1-2,TRBV4-1,TGCGCCAGCAGCCAAGATTTGGGGCCTGGCTATGGCTACACCTTC,CASSQDLGPGYGYTF
.,.,TRBJ2-1,TRBV5-6,TGTGCCAGCAGCGCCGACCTCGGACCCAATGAGCAGTTCTTC,CASSADLGPNEQFF
.,.,TRBJ2-1,TRBV13,TGTGCCAGCAGCCCAACACGGGGAGGGACAAGGATGCCGTTCTTC,CASSPTRGGTRMPFF
.,TRBD1,TRBJ1-6,TRBV28,TGTGCCAGCAGTTTATCGTTGGGACAGGGGGACGTCTTT,CASSLSLGQGDVF
once,TRBD1,TRBJ1-6,TRBV2,TGTGCCAGCAGCGGGACAGCGGGTTCACCCCTCCACTTT,CASSGTAGSPLHF
few,TRBD2,TRBJ2-1,TRBV2,TGTGCCAGCAGCCCCCCTAGCGGGGGGCGGAATGAGCAGTTCTTC,CASSPPSGGRNEQFF
.,.,TRBJ2-7,TRBV19,TGTGCCAGTAGTATCCTACATGGAAACGAGCAGTACTTC,CASSILHGNEQYF
.,.,TRBJ2-1,TRBV30,TGTGCCTGGAGTAGGATGAATGAGCAGTTCTTC,CAWSRMNEQFF
few,.,TRBJ2-5,TRBV13,TGTGCCAGCAGCTCTTGGGTGATTGAGACCCAGTACTTC,CASSSWVIETQYF
.,.,TRBJ2-5,TRBV27,TGTGCCAGCAGTTTCTATTCAGGTGACGAGACCCAGTACTTC,CASSFYSGDETQYF
once,.,TRBJ1-2,TRBV27,TGTGCCAGCAGTAGAGGGAATGGGCAAGGTGGCTACACCTTC,CASSRGNGQGGYTF
.,.,TRBJ2-2,TRBV13,TGTGCCAGCAGCTTGCTCGGGAGCCTGGTCACCGGGGAGCTGTTTTTT,CASSLLGSLVTGELFF
.,TRBD2,TRBJ2-3,TRBV2,TGTGCCAGCAGTGTACGCGGGGGGCAGAGCACAGATACGCAGTATTTT,CASSVRGGQSTDTQYF
few,TRBD2,TRBJ2-1,TRBV15,TGTGCCACCAGCCAGCGGGGGGCGTACAATGAGCAGTTCTTC,CATSQRGAYNEQFF
.,.,TRBJ1-5,TRBV2,TGTGCCAGCAAGGTGGAAGACTTTGGGAAGCCCCAGCATTTT,CASKVEDFGKPQHF
few,.,TRBJ1-5,TRBV18,TGTGCCAGCTCACCCGCAAGGGGAAGTCAGCCCCAGCATTTT,CASSPARGSQPQHF
.,.,TRBJ1-2,TRBV25-1,TGTGCCAGCAGTGGCCGGGTTCACTATGGCTACACCTTC,CASSGRVHYGYTF
.,TRBD2,TRBJ2-1,TRBV6-6,TGTGCCAGCAGTTACTCTAGCGGGGGGGCGTCGCAGTTCTTC,CASSYSSGGASQFF
.,.,TRBJ1-1,TRBV29-1,TGCAGCGTCCTCTCTTGGGGGGGGACGGGCACTGAAGCTTTCTTT,CSVLSWGGTGTEAFF
.,.,TRBJ1-2,TRBV5-1,TGCGCCAGCAGCTTGAGGGCAGGCCCTCGGGATGGCTACACCTTC,CASSLRAGPRDGYTF
.,TRBD1,TRBJ2-1,TRBV20-1,TGCAGTGCCACGGACAGGATCTTC,CSATDRIF
.,TRBD2,TRBJ2-1,TRBV28,TGTGCCACCCGGGTGCGGGGGGGAACCTACAATGAGCAGTTCTTC,CATRVRGGTYNEQFF
.,TRBD2,TRBJ2-1,TRBV7-2,TGTGCCAGCAGCGGGAGGGACGTTCGCTCCTACAATGAGCAGTTCTTC,CASSGRDVRSYNEQFF
.,TRBD1,TRBJ1-1,TRBV18,TGTGCCAGCTCACCCCCCGGGACAGCAAACACTGAAGCTTTCTTT,CASSPPGTANTEAFF